This paragraph covers one T cell receptor beta chain sequence. This clone was counted only a few times. The antigen it binds to is not known. A read error may account for a junction end that differs from germline. From each donor, a single peripheral blood sample of 90 to 150 mL on average was drawn into heparinised tubes. Using a panel that included CD45RO, CCR7, CD25, CD127, CD95 and CD27, naive, central memory, regulatory and stem cell-like memory CD4+ T cells were sorted on a BD FACSAria II. A purity above 98% was achieved for all sorted populations. PBMCs were isolated immediately by Lymphoprep density gradient centrifugation and stained directly without culture. So that batch effects would be minimized, each experiment stained and sorted samples in pairs, pairing one healthy donor with one patient. All of the isolated RNA was reverse transcribed with the High Capacity cDNA Reverse Transcription Kit, so expressed TCRB transcripts were sequenced. Deep immunoSEQ sequencing was applied to naive, central memory and regulatory T cell samples, giving an average of about 3.8 million total reads per sample. Sorted cells were lysed in RLT buffer and RNA was extracted with DNase-treated RNeasy Micro or Mini kits, depending on cell number. To prevent cross-contamination, each cell subset was processed individually, whereas patient and healthy donor samples were processed jointly. The immunoSEQ multiplex PCR was used to amplify TCRB sequences from cDNA, generating 87-bp fragments that spanned the CDR3 region. Sequencing of the amplicons was done on the Illumina HiSeq platform. From the authors' description of their analysis: PCR bias was corrected computationally using synthetic template baselines, and reads within Hamming distance 2 were collapsed, with unmergeable singletons discarded. Reads were aligned against IMGT so that V, D and J genes, CDR3 length and insertions or deletions at six rearrangement sites could be assigned. Clonotype counts were normalized to sorted cell number within each subset before computing true diversity and Gini coefficients with the tcR R package. Repertoire sharing was quantified using the overlap coefficient calculated on TCRB nucleotide sequences. Out-of-frame TCRB sequences from naive cells were analyzed to stand in for the pre-selection repertoire. This is the immuneACCESS table as TCRdb keeps it, with only in-frame sequences that have V and J called. A part of the clones is gone; compared with another copy, unresolved V genes explain less than half, and the rest is unexplained. That table is the source of V, J and clone size, and D and trimming were worked out from the DNA. The sample yields roughly 250,000 clones; 68% were counted once. In total, the top ten clones hold about 0.05% of the sample.

Taken from cysteine to phenylalanine, the CDR3 has 10 residues. Of all the DNA, just the CDR3 is kept, 30 bases in frame from base 1. Based on the germline V gene (reference sequence), the CDR1 and CDR2 sequences are DFQATT and SNEGSKA. The data originate from a study of beta chain features in type 1 diabetes (dated 2018 in TCRdb). Study-level background: Patients and healthy donors did not differ in mean age, gender distribution, total cell number or subset yield. A total of some 110 million sorted cells were examined across all samples, and a strong correlation was observed between cell number per subset and RNA yield. In the study, recently diagnosed type 1 diabetes patients and matched healthy donors were compared on the TCRB repertoires of their sorted circulating CD4+ T cell subsets. Naive and central memory subsets were obtained from all 30 or so donors, but regulatory and stem cell-like memory subsets were isolated from only 8 patients and roughly eight healthy donors. Overall results and qualifications from the work: A moderate but significant shortening of TCRB CDR3 length was observed in type 1 diabetes patients in all four CD4+ subsets. At VDJ recombination sites, type 1 diabetes patients had fewer insertions and more deleted nucleotides, which implies abnormalities in thymic rearrangement. PCR may preferentially amplify shorter templates, but because patient and control samples were amplified and corrected together, any resulting skew would affect both groups equally. Naive, central memory and regulatory TCRB repertoires appeared to be more similar among patients than among healthy donors. Sequencing cDNA rather than genomic DNA could over-represent highly expressing activated cells, although activation and CD3 levels did not differ between groups. HLA sub-analyses involved small numbers of individuals, so any influence of HLA type on TCRB rearrangement remained unresolved.

The sequencing sample was made of naive CD4+ T cells from blood. The meaning of the sample's cell subset or site label: true naive CD4+ T cells. The origin of this receptor is a man in his thirties or forties in good health. The chain is encoded by TRBV20-1 joined to TRBJ2-1; a confident D gene designation cannot be given. The CDR3 protein sequence reads: CSASYYEQFF. The DNA reads TGCAGTGCTAGCTACTATGAGCAGTTCTTC.